The rows below give T cell receptor beta chains drawn from one sample of a study of shared clonotypes between healthy human individuals. The assay was immunoSEQ multiplex PCR, and TCRdb's table has in-frame clones only and misses some. The data hold some 500,000 clones, with more than 95% observed a single time. The sequenced sample was naive CD4+ T cells sorted from blood. Every receptor here comes from a woman in her twenties or thirties in good health. Both conserved end residues are part of each CDR3. The order of the fields is CDR3 protein, CDR3 DNA, clone size, J gene, D gene, V gene. A D gene is named only where the DNA matches it firmly. Size is stated for part of the rows, as once, few or many counts, or as a class when the clone is expanded.

CDR3 protein: CASSGVFTRDREKLFF; CDR3 DNA: TGTGCCAGTAGTGGGGTTTTCACCAGGGACCGTGAAAAACTGTTTTTT; clone size: few; J gene: TRBJ1-4; D gene: NA; V gene: TRBV19
CDR3 protein: CASSSNSGQGSKAFF; CDR3 DNA: TGCGCCAGCAGCTCCAACTCCGGACAGGGAAGTAAGGCTTTCTTT; clone size: NA; J gene: TRBJ1-1; D gene: TRBD1; V gene: TRBV5-1
CDR3 protein: CAISDERARNYEQFF; CDR3 DNA: TGTGCCATCAGTGACGAACGGGCACGGAACTATGAGCAGTTCTTC; clone size: NA; J gene: TRBJ2-1; D gene: NA; V gene: TRBV10-3
CDR3 protein: CASSVASNTEAFF; CDR3 DNA: TGTGCCAGCAGTGTTGCGTCGAACACTGAAGCTTTCTTT; clone size: NA; J gene: TRBJ1-1; D gene: NA; V gene: TRBV6-4
CDR3 protein: CASSLAQVSYEQYF; CDR3 DNA: TGCGCCAGCAGCTTGGCCCAGGTTAGCTACGAGCAGTACTTC; clone size: once; J gene: TRBJ2-7; D gene: NA; V gene: TRBV5-1
CDR3 protein: CASISISGNTIYF; CDR3 DNA: TGTGCCAGCATTTCCATCTCTGGAAACACCATATATTTT; clone size: NA; J gene: TRBJ1-3; D gene: NA; V gene: TRBV6-5
CDR3 protein: CASSAETGGNSPLHF; CDR3 DNA: TGCGCCAGCAGTGCAGAGACAGGGGGTAATTCACCCCTCCACTTT; clone size: NA; J gene: TRBJ1-6; D gene: TRBD1; V gene: TRBV10-2
CDR3 protein: CASSDYMYNEQFF; CDR3 DNA: TGTGCCAGCAGTGATTATATGTACAATGAGCAGTTCTTC; clone size: NA; J gene: TRBJ2-1; D gene: NA; V gene: TRBV6-1
CDR3 protein: CASSLALFRDEQYF; CDR3 DNA: TGTGCCAGCAGCTTAGCGCTTTTTAGGGACGAGCAGTACTTC; clone size: NA; J gene: TRBJ2-7; D gene: NA; V gene: TRBV7-6
CDR3 protein: CASSYGQGRNEKLFF; CDR3 DNA: TGTGCCAGCAGTTACGGCCAGGGTCGTAATGAAAAACTGTTTTTT; clone size: NA; J gene: TRBJ1-4; D gene: NA; V gene: TRBV6-5
CDR3 protein: CASSPRDRGQYEQYF; CDR3 DNA: TGTGCCAGTAGTCCTCGGGACAGGGGCCAGTACGAGCAGTACTTC; clone size: NA; J gene: TRBJ2-7; D gene: TRBD1; V gene: TRBV19
CDR3 protein: CASSTNTGTGRYEQYF; CDR3 DNA: TGTGCCAGTAGTACGAATACCGGGACAGGACGTTACGAGCAGTACTTC; clone size: NA; J gene: TRBJ2-7; D gene: TRBD1; V gene: TRBV19
CDR3 protein: CASRRLAGVYEQYF; CDR3 DNA: TGTGCCAGCAGGAGACTAGCGGGAGTCTACGAGCAGTACTTC; clone size: NA; J gene: TRBJ2-7; D gene: TRBD2; V gene: TRBV27
CDR3 protein: CASSLTSGTGYEQYF; CDR3 DNA: TGTGCCAGCAGCCTAACATCCGGGACAGGCTACGAGCAGTACTTC; clone size: NA; J gene: TRBJ2-7; D gene: TRBD1; V gene: TRBV9
CDR3 protein: CASSYADARKVEAFF; CDR3 DNA: TGTGCCAGCAGTTACGCGGATGCTAGGAAGGTTGAAGCTTTCTTT; clone size: NA; J gene: TRBJ1-1; D gene: NA; V gene: TRBV6-6
CDR3 protein: CASSQTGVERAFF; CDR3 DNA: TGTGCCAGCAGCCAAACAGGGGTGGAGAGAGCTTTCTTT; clone size: few; J gene: TRBJ1-1; D gene: TRBD1; V gene: TRBV5-5
CDR3 protein: CASSPLEAVQFF; CDR3 DNA: TGTGCCAGCAGCCCCCTTGAAGCCGTGCAGTTCTTC; clone size: NA; J gene: TRBJ2-1; D gene: NA; V gene: TRBV11-1
CDR3 protein: CASITRDASSYEQYF; CDR3 DNA: TGTGCCAGCATTACTCGGGACGCCAGCTCCTACGAGCAGTACTTC; clone size: NA; J gene: TRBJ2-7; D gene: NA; V gene: TRBV5-8
CDR3 protein: CASSRASGSRAGELFF; CDR3 DNA: TGTGCCAGTAGTCGAGCTAGCGGGAGCCGTGCCGGGGAGCTGTTTTTT; clone size: NA; J gene: TRBJ2-2; D gene: TRBD2; V gene: TRBV19
CDR3 protein: CASKPGQDHNEQFF; CDR3 DNA: TGTGCCAGCAAACCGGGACAGGACCACAATGAGCAGTTCTTC; clone size: NA; J gene: TRBJ2-1; D gene: TRBD1; V gene: TRBV19
CDR3 protein: CASSQDGVRGRVVSEQYF; CDR3 DNA: TGTGCCAGCAGCCAAGATGGGGTGAGGGGGCGAGTCGTTTCCGAGCAGTACTTC; clone size: NA; J gene: TRBJ2-7; D gene: TRBD1; V gene: TRBV4-2
CDR3 protein: CASSDLSTLGSAPQHF; CDR3 DNA: TGTGCCAGCAGTGATTTGTCCACCCTCGGATCAGCCCCCCAGCATTTT; clone size: NA; J gene: TRBJ1-5; D gene: NA; V gene: TRBV2
CDR3 protein: CASSLAWDTKTQYF; CDR3 DNA: TGTGCCAGCAGCTTAGCGTGGGACACTAAGACCCAGTACTTC; clone size: NA; J gene: TRBJ2-5; D gene: NA; V gene: TRBV7-6
CDR3 protein: CASTDRAYEQYF; CDR3 DNA: TGTGCCAGCACCGACAGGGCCTACGAGCAGTACTTC; clone size: NA; J gene: TRBJ2-7; D gene: TRBD1; V gene: TRBV5-4
CDR3 protein: CASNSGGESTEAFF; CDR3 DNA: TGTGCCAGCAATTCAGGGGGTGAGAGCACTGAAGCTTTCTTT; clone size: NA; J gene: TRBJ1-1; D gene: TRBD1; V gene: TRBV27
CDR3 protein: CASSTGADTQYF; CDR3 DNA: TGCGCCAGCAGCACAGGGGCAGATACGCAGTATTTT; clone size: NA; J gene: TRBJ2-3; D gene: TRBD1; V gene: TRBV5-1
CDR3 protein: CASSLVDRRTDTQYF; CDR3 DNA: TGCGCCAGCAGCTTGGTAGACAGGCGCACAGATACGCAGTATTTT; clone size: NA; J gene: TRBJ2-3; D gene: NA; V gene: TRBV5-1
CDR3 protein: CASSQYNEQFF; CDR3 DNA: TGCGCCAGCAGCCAGTACAATGAGCAGTTCTTC; clone size: NA; J gene: TRBJ2-1; D gene: NA; V gene: TRBV4-1
CDR3 protein: CASSSPGQANTGELFF; CDR3 DNA: TGTGCCAGCAGTTCGCCGGGACAGGCGAACACCGGGGAGCTGTTTTTT; clone size: NA; J gene: TRBJ2-2; D gene: TRBD1; V gene: TRBV6-5
CDR3 protein: CASSPGTGGAYEQFF; CDR3 DNA: TGTGCCAGCAGTCCCGGGACAGGGGGCGCTTATGAGCAGTTCTTC; clone size: NA; J gene: TRBJ2-1; D gene: TRBD1; V gene: TRBV6-1
CDR3 protein: CARQSISGANVLTF; CDR3 DNA: TGTGCCAGACAGAGCATCTCTGGGGCCAACGTCCTGACTTTC; clone size: NA; J gene: TRBJ2-6; D gene: NA; V gene: TRBV6-5
CDR3 protein: CASSSAGTSGYNEQFF; CDR3 DNA: TGTGCCAGCAGCTCCGCCGGGACTAGCGGTTACAATGAGCAGTTCTTC; clone size: NA; J gene: TRBJ2-1; D gene: TRBD2; V gene: TRBV7-2
CDR3 protein: CASSVVPNEKLFF; CDR3 DNA: TGTGCCAGCAGCGTAGTACCAAATGAAAAACTGTTTTTT; clone size: NA; J gene: TRBJ1-4; D gene: NA; V gene: TRBV9
CDR3 protein: CASSFDRGGEQYF; CDR3 DNA: TGTGCCAGCAGCTTCGACAGGGGCGGCGAGCAGTACTTC; clone size: NA; J gene: TRBJ2-7; D gene: TRBD1; V gene: TRBV7-2
CDR3 protein: CASSVWSYGYTF; CDR3 DNA: TGTGCCAGCAGTGTTTGGAGCTATGGCTACACCTTC; clone size: NA; J gene: TRBJ1-2; D gene: NA; V gene: TRBV2
CDR3 protein: CASSLDRAPYNEQFF; CDR3 DNA: TGTGCCAGCAGCTTAGACAGGGCCCCTTACAATGAGCAGTTCTTC; clone size: NA; J gene: TRBJ2-1; D gene: NA; V gene: TRBV11-2
CDR3 protein: CASSLRDRAYEQYF; CDR3 DNA: TGTGCCAGCAGTCTCCGGGACAGGGCCTACGAGCAGTACTTC; clone size: NA; J gene: TRBJ2-7; D gene: TRBD1; V gene: TRBV27
CDR3 protein: CATSRDLAGGQPQHF; CDR3 DNA: TGTGCCACCAGCAGAGATCTAGCAGGGGGCCAGCCCCAGCATTTT; clone size: NA; J gene: TRBJ1-5; D gene: TRBD1; V gene: TRBV15
CDR3 protein: CASTDSNQPQHF; CDR3 DNA: TGTGCCAGTACGGATAGCAATCAGCCCCAGCATTTT; clone size: NA; J gene: TRBJ1-5; D gene: NA; V gene: TRBV6-6
CDR3 protein: CASSPLQIGRDPFYEQYF; CDR3 DNA: TGCGCCAGCAGCCCACTGCAAATAGGTCGCGACCCCTTCTACGAGCAGTACTTC; clone size: NA; J gene: TRBJ2-7; D gene: NA; V gene: TRBV5-1
CDR3 protein: CASSQGYRGVNTEAFF; CDR3 DNA: TGCGCCAGCAGCCAAGGGTATAGGGGGGTGAACACTGAAGCTTTCTTT; clone size: once; J gene: TRBJ1-1; D gene: NA; V gene: TRBV4-1
CDR3 protein: CASSSTGLETQYF; CDR3 DNA: TGTGCCAGCTCGTCCACAGGGTTGGAGACCCAGTACTTC; clone size: NA; J gene: TRBJ2-5; D gene: NA; V gene: TRBV18
CDR3 protein: CASSLGSPDVKAFF; CDR3 DNA: TGTGCCAGCAGCTTGGGCAGCCCGGATGTTAAAGCTTTCTTT; clone size: NA; J gene: TRBJ1-1; D gene: NA; V gene: TRBV5-4
CDR3 protein: CASSLGLPSTDTQYF; CDR3 DNA: TGCGCCAGCAGCTTGGGACTACCAAGCACAGATACGCAGTATTTT; clone size: NA; J gene: TRBJ2-3; D gene: NA; V gene: TRBV5-1
CDR3 protein: CASSLTGQGARFTGELFF; CDR3 DNA: TGTGCCAGCAGCTTGACCGGGCAGGGGGCGCGGTTCACCGGGGAGCTGTTTTTT; clone size: NA; J gene: TRBJ2-2; D gene: TRBD1; V gene: TRBV5-6
CDR3 protein: CASSTPWGREQYF; CDR3 DNA: TGTGCCAGTAGTACGCCTTGGGGGCGCGAGCAGTACTTC; clone size: NA; J gene: TRBJ2-7; D gene: NA; V gene: TRBV19
CDR3 protein: CASSLRDRGYEQYF; CDR3 DNA: TGCGCCAGCAGCCTCCGGGACAGGGGATACGAGCAGTACTTC; clone size: NA; J gene: TRBJ2-7; D gene: TRBD1; V gene: TRBV4-1
CDR3 protein: CASRVERVGTEAFF; CDR3 DNA: TGTGCCAGCAGAGTTGAAAGGGTGGGCACTGAAGCTTTCTTT; clone size: NA; J gene: TRBJ1-1; D gene: NA; V gene: TRBV2
CDR3 protein: CASSVSRVNQPQHF; CDR3 DNA: TGTGCCAGCAGTGTCTCCAGGGTGAATCAGCCCCAGCATTTT; clone size: NA; J gene: TRBJ1-5; D gene: NA; V gene: TRBV6-1
CDR3 protein: CASSGEGIFQPQHF; CDR3 DNA: TGTGCCAGCAGTGGGGAAGGGATCTTTCAGCCCCAGCATTTT; clone size: NA; J gene: TRBJ1-5; D gene: NA; V gene: TRBV6-5
CDR3 protein: CASSREGDTEAFF; CDR3 DNA: TGTGCCAGCAGCAGGGAAGGGGACACTGAAGCTTTCTTT; clone size: once; J gene: TRBJ1-1; D gene: NA; V gene: TRBV2
CDR3 protein: CASSLSSSGRRTDTQYF; CDR3 DNA: TGTGCCAGCAGTTTATCGTCTAGCGGGAGACGTACAGATACGCAGTATTTT; clone size: NA; J gene: TRBJ2-3; D gene: TRBD2; V gene: TRBV27
CDR3 protein: CASSITGQGTNEKLFF; CDR3 DNA: TGTGCCAGCAGTATAACAGGACAGGGTACTAATGAAAAACTGTTTTTT; clone size: NA; J gene: TRBJ1-4; D gene: TRBD1; V gene: TRBV28